These T cell receptor beta chains were read from a single sample in a study of blood T cell repertoires in COVID-19. Repertoires were generated with immunoSEQ multiplex PCR, while TCRdb's copy carries only in-frame clones and drops some. The table shows 75,000 to 100,000 clones, with 83% occurring only once. What was sequenced was peripheral blood. These receptors were collected from a woman aged 80 or over with acute or convalescent COVID-19. Each CDR3 is given without its conserved first and last residue. Fields, in order: V gene, clone size, J gene, CDR3 length, CDR3 protein. Expanded clones get a size class; other rows say once, few or many, or leave the size out.

V gene: TRBV5-1; clone size: NA; J gene: TRBJ1-2; CDR3 length: 11; CDR3 protein: ASSLDRGQGYT
V gene: TRBV25-1; clone size: NA; J gene: TRBJ2-7; CDR3 length: 14; CDR3 protein: ASSEFGGDRAYEQY
V gene: TRBV12-5; clone size: NA; J gene: TRBJ2-1; CDR3 length: 13; CDR3 protein: ASGKGGGLGNEQF
V gene: TRBV29-1; clone size: NA; J gene: TRBJ1-5; CDR3 length: 10; CDR3 protein: SVQESDQPQH
V gene: TRBV29-1; clone size: once; J gene: TRBJ2-5; CDR3 length: 13; CDR3 protein: SASSDRPPKSTQY
V gene: TRBV27; clone size: NA; J gene: TRBJ2-7; CDR3 length: 11; CDR3 protein: ASSPSSVNEQY
V gene: TRBV18; clone size: NA; J gene: TRBJ1-1; CDR3 length: 16; CDR3 protein: ASSPPGQGASMNTEAF
V gene: TRBV2; clone size: NA; J gene: TRBJ1-2; CDR3 length: 11; CDR3 protein: ASSEYRPYGYT
V gene: TRBV5-4; clone size: NA; J gene: TRBJ1-1; CDR3 length: 12; CDR3 protein: ASSLQGMNTEAF
V gene: TRBV28; clone size: NA; J gene: TRBJ1-1; CDR3 length: 10; CDR3 protein: ASKWRDTEAF
V gene: TRBV5-1; clone size: NA; J gene: TRBJ1-1; CDR3 length: 12; CDR3 protein: ASSWNTENTEAF
V gene: TRBV4-1; clone size: NA; J gene: TRBJ1-5; CDR3 length: 14; CDR3 protein: ASSQYRGRDNQPQH
V gene: TRBV6-6; clone size: NA; J gene: TRBJ2-2; CDR3 length: 13; CDR3 protein: ATEGASGYTGELF
V gene: TRBV6-1; clone size: NA; J gene: TRBJ2-7; CDR3 length: 12; CDR3 protein: ASSQWTGGYEQY
V gene: TRBV5-4; clone size: NA; J gene: TRBJ2-2; CDR3 length: 15; CDR3 protein: ASSPGGAGRDTGELF
V gene: TRBV7-8; clone size: once; J gene: TRBJ2-1; CDR3 length: 13; CDR3 protein: ASSLEESSYNEQF
V gene: TRBV5-1; clone size: NA; J gene: TRBJ2-2; CDR3 length: 16; CDR3 protein: ASSLAKMIAGGTGELF
V gene: TRBV18; clone size: NA; J gene: TRBJ1-1; CDR3 length: 11; CDR3 protein: ASSPSLGQEAF
V gene: TRBV7-6; clone size: NA; J gene: TRBJ1-1; CDR3 length: 11; CDR3 protein: ASSLEQFTEAF
V gene: TRBV28; clone size: few; J gene: TRBJ2-7; CDR3 length: 14; CDR3 protein: ASSFWPSGNLYEQY
V gene: TRBV20-1; clone size: once; J gene: TRBJ2-2; CDR3 length: 17; CDR3 protein: SASAAGGIYKQNTGELF
V gene: TRBV7-2; clone size: NA; J gene: TRBJ2-3; CDR3 length: 14; CDR3 protein: ASSRGTGGGTDTQY
V gene: TRBV5-4; clone size: NA; J gene: TRBJ2-5; CDR3 length: 12; CDR3 protein: ASSATSGRETQY
V gene: TRBV11-2; clone size: NA; J gene: TRBJ2-7; CDR3 length: 11; CDR3 protein: ASSLDSRREQY
V gene: TRBV20-1; clone size: NA; J gene: TRBJ2-3; CDR3 length: 12; CDR3 protein: SASGTSGEDTQY
V gene: TRBV6-6; clone size: NA; J gene: TRBJ2-1; CDR3 length: 11; CDR3 protein: ASGASAYNEQF